The next 30 T cell receptor beta chains were all read from a single sample in a study of patients and donors after allogeneic stem cell transplantation. TCRdb redid the calling of the RT-PCR reads with MiXCR, one entry per CDR3 protein. The sample shows about 110,000 distinct CDR3 sequences, approximately 40% of them seen only once. The specimen sequenced was blood, either unsorted or a sorted T cell fraction (not recorded which). These TCRs come from a human donor who was either an allogeneic HSCT recipient or a stem cell or donor lymphocyte infusion donor (not recorded which). It is not recorded whose cells these are; they may come from a transplant donor.

This rearrangement joins TRBV3-1 to TRBJ2-3; D unresolved. The germline CDR1 and CDR2 sequences are LGHDT and YNNKEL (reference sequence). The CDR3 runs 10 residues. Trimming stripped 8 bases from V and 6 bases from J, with 6 bases between. The CDR3 loop is CASGIDTQYF. In nucleotides, the CDR3 is TGTGCCAGCGGGATCGATACGCAGTATTTT.

This chain joins TRBV4-3 and TRBJ2-4, with D possibly being TRBD1 or TRBD2 (5 bases each). Trimming stripped 2 bases from V and 1 base from J, with 15 bases between. The length of the CDR3 is 17 residues. The germline CDR1 and CDR2 sequences are LGHNA and YSLEER. In DNA, the CDR3 is TGCGCCAGCAGCCAAAGATCGACGGGGCTTGCCAAAAACATTCAGTACTTC. This sequence encodes CASSQRSTGLAKNIQYF.

This clonotype was seen a handful of times. V gene TRBV18 combines with J gene TRBJ1-5, with D unclear. The CDR3 has 15 residues. V was clipped by 6 bases and J by 5 bases, with 17 bases between them. Germline V gene data show CDR1 as KGHSH and CDR2 as LQKENI. The CDR3 nucleotides read TGTGCCAGCTCTCAAGGACGGCCTCGCGATCAGCCCCAGCATTTT. Amino acid sequence: CASSQGRPRDQPQHF.

This chain links TRBV5-4 with TRBJ2-3; the D gene is possibly TRBD2 (6 bases). CDR3 length equals 15 residues. CDR1 is SGHNT, CDR2 YYREEE, per germline (reference sequence). V lost 2 bases and J 2 bases, leaving 12 bases between the germline ends. CDR3 DNA sequence: TGTGCCAGCAGCTTTGCGGGGAATCCCACAGATACGCAGTATTTT. Translation gives CASSFAGNPTDTQYF.

The J gene is TRBJ2-3, the V gene TRBV29-1; 7 nucleotides agree with TRBD1. CDR3 length: 15 amino acids. V was clipped by 4 bases and J by 0 bases; unmatched bases: 7. Germline V gives CDR1 SQVTM, CDR2 ANQGSEA. The CDR3 protein is CSVAPDRTSTDTQYF. The CDR3 region has the DNA TGCAGCGTTGCCCCGGACAGGACTAGCACAGATACGCAGTATTTT.

The chain uses TRBV6-6 and TRBJ1-1; D gene uncertain. Germline CDR1 is MNHNY and CDR2 is SVGAGI (reference sequence). Trimming shortened V by 0 bases and J by 1 base, and 9 bases separated the two germline ends. This CDR3 spans 15 amino acids. The CDR3 DNA reads as TGTGCCAGCAGTTACTCCGGACCGCCGAACACTGAAGCTTTCTTT. Protein product: CASSYSGPPNTEAFF.

This clonotype was counted only a few times. The rearrangement uses TRBV10-3 and TRBJ1-1; weak D call: TRBD1 (6 bases). Trimming shortened V by 11 bases and J by 1 base, and 14 bases separated the two germline ends. This CDR3 is 13 amino acids long. CDR1 ENHRY and CDR2 SYGVKD come from the germline V gene. Here the CDR3 reads CAAQGIGNTEAFF. The CDR3 region has the DNA TGTGCCGCACAGGGAATTGGGAACACTGAAGCTTTCTTT.

This clonotype was detected a few times. The chain carries TRBV12-3 or TRBV12-4 and TRBJ1-1; tentative D call: TRBD1 (6 bases). The V and J ends lost 8 bases and 4 bases respectively, with 14 bases between them. The CDR3 length is 13 residues. The CDR3, as DNA: TGTGCCAGCTTACTTACAGGGTTCACTGAAGCTTTCTTT. It translates to CASLLTGFTEAFF.

The DNA for the CDR3 is TGCAGTGCTAGAAGATCGGAGCCGCCCTACGAGCAGTACTTC. Its translation is CSARRSEPPYEQYF. This chain uses TRBV20-1 with TRBJ2-7, with D uncertain. The germline gives CDR1 DFQATT, CDR2 SNEGSKA (reference sequence). Trimming pared 2 bases from V and 2 bases from J, leaving 13 bases between. The CDR3 runs 14 residues.

The V and J genes are TRBV27 and TRBJ2-5; D is unresolved. Deletions cut 0 bases from V and 7 bases from J, with 9 bases between. The CDR3 runs to 13 residues. Per the germline V gene, CDR1 is MNHEY and CDR2 is SMNVEV (reference sequence). CDR3 sequence (DNA): TGTGCCAGCAGTTTATCAGGCTTCTCGACCCAGTACTTC. As protein: CASSLSGFSTQYF.

This clonotype was seen a handful of times. Germline is not matched at one junction end, which may reflect a read error. The V and J genes are TRBV7-2 and TRBJ1-5; D not resolved. The CDR3 is made up of 15 amino acids. Per the germline V gene, CDR1 is SGHTA and CDR2 is FQGNSA. CDR3 amino acids: CASSSKHGGNRPQHF. In nucleotides, the CDR3 is TGTGCCAGCAGCTCAAAGCATGGTGGCAATCGGCCCCAGCATTTT.

The CDR3 spells CSARRENTEAFF. For the CDR3, the DNA is TGCAGTGCTAGGAGGGAGAACACTGAAGCTTTCTTT. The rearrangement uses TRBV20-1 and TRBJ1-1; D unclear. The germline V and J ends were trimmed by 3 bases and 1 base, with 6 bases remaining between them. The CDR3 extends over 12 amino acids. The V gene's germline CDR1 is DFQATT and CDR2 SNEGSKA (reference sequence).

This clonotype was detected a few times. The chain employs TRBV29-1 and TRBJ2-7; no clear D. Germline lookup yields CDR1 SQVTM and CDR2 ANQGSEA. Trimming cost V 6 bases and J 1 base, with 19 bases left between them. CDR3 length equals 15 residues. The CDR3 DNA sequence: TGCAGCGTCGGACGGCTTAAGGGTGTTTCCTACGAGCAGTACTTC. Amino acid sequence: CSVGRLKGVSYEQYF.

This chain links TRBV20-1 with TRBJ2-3, with D unresolved. The germline CDR1 and CDR2 sequences are DFQATT and SNEGSKA (reference sequence). CDR3 size: 14 residues. Trimming cost V 5 bases and J 0 bases, with 12 bases left between them. CDR3 residues: CSAFRPTSTDTQYF. The CDR3 DNA reads TGCAGTGCTTTTCGGCCGACTAGCACAGATACGCAGTATTTT.

This clonotype was counted between two and nine times. This sequence joins TRBV12-3 or TRBV12-4 and TRBJ1-3; D might be TRBD1 (5 bases). Between the trimmed V and J ends, which lost 7 bases and 0 bases, there was a span of 13 bases. This CDR3 spans 15 amino acids. The CDR3, as DNA: TGTGCCAGCAAAATTAGGGGAACCTCTGGAAACACCATATATTTT. The encoded protein is CASKIRGTSGNTIYF.

This sequence joins TRBV6-6 and TRBJ2-3; the D is unclear. Germline V gene lookup returns CDR1 MNHNY and CDR2 SVGAGI (reference sequence). Trimming took off 0 bases at V and 10 bases at J, with 14 bases between the two ends. The CDR3 has 14 amino acids. The DNA for the CDR3 is TGTGCCAGCAGTTACTCTACGAACCCCGGGCCGCAGTATTTT. It encodes CASSYSTNPGPQYF.

The chain combines TRBV7-9 with TRBJ2-1, with D perhaps TRBD2 (7 bases). V was pared by 1 base and J by 4 bases, with 20 bases between. CDR3 length: 18 amino acids. Germline loops: CDR1 SEHNR, CDR2 FQNEAQ (reference sequence). Here the CDR3 DNA reads TGTGCCAGCAGCTTAGGGCCCGGGGGGCTAGCAGAGTACAATGAGCAGTTCTTC. Translation: CASSLGPGGLAEYNEQFF.

This clonotype was recorded at least ten times. This sequence joins TRBV30 and TRBJ2-1; 15 positions match TRBD2. Germline V CDR1 and CDR2: GTSNPN, SVGIG (reference sequence). J gave up 7 bases and V 0 bases, and 4 bases lay outside the gene matches. The CDR3 loop spans 16 amino acids. CDR3 coding DNA: TGTGCCTGGAGTGTACGCGGACTAGCGGGAGGGAATGAGCAGTTCTTC. Translated, it gives CAWSVRGLAGGNEQFF.

The table lists this clonotype with a few counts. Written as DNA, the CDR3 is TGTGCCAGCAGGCCCCAGATACCAAACTATGGCTACACCTTC. Translated: CASRPQIPNYGYTF. The V call is TRBV6-6, the J call TRBJ1-2; D remains ambiguous. CDR3 length: 14 residues. Germline loops: CDR1 MNHNY, CDR2 SVGAGI (reference sequence). The V gene lost 6 bases and the J gene lost 2 bases, with 13 bases spanning the gap.

V is TRBV6-2 or TRBV6-3 and J is TRBJ2-1; D gene uncertain. With 10 bases removed from V and 7 bases from J, the gap between germline ends came to 8 bases. Per germline, CDR1 MNHEY and CDR2 SVGEGT. The CDR3 runs 10 residues. The CDR3 loop is CATFRNEQFF. In DNA form, the CDR3 reads TGTGCCACCTTCAGGAATGAGCAGTTCTTC.

The gene calls are TRBV4-1 and TRBJ1-4, with D unresolved. Germline V gene sequence: CDR1 MGHRA, CDR2 YSYEKL. The CDR3 has 13 amino acids. V lost 3 bases and J 5 bases, leaving 7 bases between the germline ends. CDR3 sequence reads: CASSHRTNEKLFF. The CDR3 coding sequence is TGCGCCAGCAGCCATCGCACCAATGAAAAACTGTTTTTT.

The genes are TRBV7-2 and TRBJ1-2; 7 positions match TRBD1. V shed 4 bases and J 5 bases; nucleotides not matched to a gene: 4. Germline V gives CDR1 SGHTA, CDR2 FQGNSA. This CDR3 region has 13 residues. The CDR3 region is CASSSQGVYGYTF. For the CDR3, the DNA is TGTGCCAGCAGCTCTCAGGGGGTTTATGGCTACACCTTC. Full variable domain (rest looked up from reference TRBV7-2 and TRBJ1-2): GAGVSQSPSNKVTEKGKDVELRCDPISGHTALYWYRQSLGQGLEFLIYFQGNSAPDKSGLPSDRFSAERTGGSVSTLTIQRTQQEDSAVYLCASSSQGVYGYTFGSGTRLTVV.

This clonotype was counted many times. The chain is built from TRBV5-1 and TRBJ1-1; D is uncertain. The CDR3 runs 13 residues. The germline gives CDR1 SGHRS, CDR2 YFSETQ. Trimming cost V 2 bases and J 1 base, with 6 bases left between them. The DNA of the CDR3 is TGCGCCAGCAGCTTTTGGGGGAACACTGAAGCTTTCTTT. Translating it yields CASSFWGNTEAFF. Looking up the rest from reference TRBV5-1 and TRBJ1-1 gives the full variable domain: KAGVTQTPRYLIKTRGQQVTLSCSPISGHRSVSWYQQTPGQGLQFLFEYFSETQRNKGNFPGRFSGRQFSNSRSEMNVSTLELGDSALYLCASSFWGNTEAFFGQGTRLTVV.

V is TRBV20-1 and J is TRBJ1-2; possible D gene TRBD1, 6 bases. Trimming pared 3 bases from V and 4 bases from J, leaving 9 bases between. The CDR3 length is 12 residues. Per germline, CDR1 DFQATT and CDR2 SNEGSKA (reference sequence). CDR3 DNA: TGCAGTGCTAGCGGGGGCGTCTATGGCTACACCTTC. It encodes CSASGGVYGYTF.

V gene TRBV7-8 combines with J gene TRBJ2-1, with 10 bases lining up with TRBD2. The CDR3 is 16 residues long. The V gene end was trimmed by 1 base and the J gene end by 4 bases; junction bases not matched to a gene: 4. Germline loops: CDR1 SGHVS, CDR2 FQNEAQ. The CDR3 nucleotides read TGTGCCAGCAGCTTAGTGCGGACTAGCGGATACAATGAGCAGTTCTTC. Translating gives CASSLVRTSGYNEQFF.

J is TRBJ2-7 and V is TRBV7-9; D unresolved. Germline V gene lookup returns CDR1 SEHNR and CDR2 FQNEAQ (reference sequence). This CDR3 contains 12 residues. Trimming removed 4 bases from V and 7 bases from J, with 11 bases in between. CDR3: CASSSMLGEQYF. The CDR3, as DNA: TGTGCCAGCAGCTCTATGCTGGGGGAGCAGTACTTC.

This clonotype was counted a few times. The CDR3 DNA is TGTGCCATCAGTGACCCTAATTTGGACACTGAAGCTTTCTTT. Protein: CAISDPNLDTEAFF. The chain recombines TRBV10-3 with TRBJ1-1; no definite D call. The V gene lost 3 bases and the J gene lost 3 bases, with 11 bases spanning the gap. This CDR3 is 14 amino acids long. In germline, CDR1 is ENHRY, CDR2 SYGVKD.

This chain links TRBV4-2 with TRBJ1-1; D remains unclear. The CDR3 length is 14 residues. Germline values: CDR1 LGHNA, CDR2 YNFKEQ. The germline V and J ends were trimmed by 0 bases and 3 bases, with 8 bases remaining between them. The CDR3 is CASSQERPDTEAFF. CDR3 in DNA: TGTGCCAGCAGCCAAGAACGGCCGGACACTGAAGCTTTCTTT.

This clonotype was detected a few times. This sequence joins TRBV4-2 and TRBJ1-1; 7 bases are a match to TRBD1. The J segment lost 5 bases and the V segment lost 10 bases, leaving 10 bases of the junction unmatched. There are 13 residues in the CDR3. The V gene's germline CDR1 is LGHNA and CDR2 YNFKEQ. The CDR3 is CATRRQGETEAFF. In DNA, the CDR3 is TGTGCCACCCGGAGACAGGGCGAGACTGAAGCTTTCTTT.

This clonotype has a handful of counts. The chain employs TRBV3-1 and TRBJ1-2; 7 bases map to TRBD1. Unmatched junction bases numbered 5, after V lost 3 bases and J lost 4 bases. The length of the CDR3 is 14 residues. The germline V gene has CDR1 LGHDT and CDR2 YNNKEL (reference sequence). CDR3 nucleotides: TGTGCCAGCAGCCAGATCGGACAGGTCTATGGCTACACCTTC. Protein product: CASSQIGQVYGYTF.